Listed below are T cell receptor beta chains from one sample, sequenced in a study of vaccination and CD4 T cells after COVID-19. These receptors are not linked to any known antigen. TCRdb called the PCR reads again in MiXCR, with one record for every CDR3 protein. The sample shows 8,000 to 10,000 distinct CDR3 sequences, roughly 62% of them seen only once. The sequencing sample was made of CD4+ T cells from blood, cultured in vitro. Receptor source: a human donor who had recovered from COVID-19. CDR3s leave out the opening cysteine and the closing phenylalanine or tryptophan. Fields, in order: V gene, clone size, J gene, CDR3 protein. The size field is filled for only some rows; it gives once, few, many or a size class.

TRBV14	-	TRBJ2-5	ASSQETQY
TRBV2	-	TRBJ2-7	ASSEFPPGPSN
TRBV28	few	TRBJ2-7	ASMRGRDHEQY
TRBV20-1	-	TRBJ2-5	SPWTSGSETQY
TRBV20-1	few	TRBJ1-3	SARPTVNGRNTIY
TRBV20-1	few	TRBJ2-1	SAGTSGHSNSYNEQF
TRBV2	-	TRBJ2-7	ASSEASLGIYEQY
TRBV19	-	TRBJ1-1	ASTKTVNTEAF
TRBV12-3/TRBV12-4	-	TRBJ2-5	ASSFGIGETQY
TRBV20-1	-	TRBJ2-2	SARGLGDTGELF
TRBV29-1	few	TRBJ2-5	SVGRGTKGETQY
TRBV6-1	few	TRBJ1-2	ASMTGGLSGYT
TRBV5-4	-	TRBJ2-3	ASSPAGGADTQY
TRBV2	-	TRBJ2-5	ASSPAQGGGETQY
TRBV6-1	-	TRBJ1-2	ASTTQGDYGYT
TRBV7-2	-	TRBJ1-5	ASRRGGNQPQH
TRBV27	-	TRBJ2-7	ASSFSGTGGDEQY
TRBV7-2	-	TRBJ2-1	ASSAGLAGVVQF
TRBV21-1	-	TRBJ2-7	ASSKFGGGGTYEQY
TRBV28	-	TRBJ2-7	ASSSTSGTPSYEQY
TRBV20-1	-	TRBJ2-1	SADLRDRGAEF
TRBV6-1	-	TRBJ2-5	ASSEGGSRETQY
TRBV28	-	TRBJ1-2	ASRRRLQGNGYT
TRBV6-1	-	TRBJ2-3	ASSKRLAGATDTQY
TRBV9	once	TRBJ1-3	ASSTRDRTGNTIY
TRBV25-1	-	TRBJ1-1	ASSDHRAGNTEAF
TRBV19	-	TRBJ1-1	ASSMGGRPYTEAF
TRBV7-8	-	TRBJ2-7	ASSRGASGSFYEQY
TRBV19	few	TRBJ2-3	ASKVQGGVGTDTQY
TRBV5-1	-	TRBJ2-1	ASSLGPGLDANEQF